Sequencing of this TCR beta chain was carried out in a study of blood T cells in healthy people across ages (dated by TCRdb to 2014 to 2015). With respect to the entire study: In model experiments, roughly one uniquely barcoded TCR beta cDNA molecule per two T cells was captured by template switching. To avoid experimental bias, donors of different ages were randomly spread across the sequencing lanes. To track age-related changes in TCR beta repertoire diversity, the study relied on deep sequencing normalized with unique cDNA molecular identifiers. Using the same blood draw, the study looked at two additional independent replicas of 1 million unique cDNA reads for two donors, one aged 18 to 30 and the other aged 80 or older. The donors were split into four age groups: young (average 16 years), middle-aged (about 40), aged (more than 55) and long-lived (under 90).

At the junction V is shortened by 8 bases and J by 0 bases, with 14 bases in between. The germline V gene sets CDR1 to LGHNA and CDR2 to YNFKEQ. Including the terminal cysteine and phenylalanine, the CDR3 comprises 15 residues. Only the CDR3 region is kept as DNA, spanning 45 bases read in frame from base 1. To note about this clonotype: The antigen it recognizes is unknown. Per-nucleotide qualities are absent, and no much larger clonotype sits a single base away.

Points the paper makes about the study in general: Estimates of total diversity based on one million sequenced T cells were considered lower bounds and underestimates. The percentage of naive T cells measured by flow cytometry correlated strongly with observed TCR beta diversity. Conclusive comparison of naive and antigen-experienced compartments was prevented by the profiling of bulk unsorted PBMCs. Compared with the aged group, the long-lived group had more naive CD4+ T cells, fewer expanded clones and increased TCR diversity, a pattern suggesting age selection. As age increased, observed TCR beta diversity per million T cells dropped in a roughly linear way, and a significant reduction was already evident by age 40. Because donor CMV infection status was unknown, age-related changes in expanded clonotypes were potentially confounded.

The donors were some 39 Caucasian individuals from Russia, aged roughly 6 to 90 years, who were systemically healthy. Each donor gave approximately 9.3 milliliters of peripheral blood, collected into EDTA-treated Vacutainer tubes. Ficoll-Paque density-gradient centrifugation was used to isolate PBMCs, with at least 6 million obtained per sample. Total RNA, at least 5 micrograms per sample, was extracted from PBMCs with Trizol reagent. For every donor, flow cytometry on a PBMC aliquot measured the percentage of naive CD45RAhigh/CD27high T cells. The method behind the library was 5' RACE. This sample was sequenced with an Illumina HiSeq 2500. A second PCR of roughly 6 to 11 cycles was performed with a sample-barcoded 5' primer and a J-beta primer mix. Each TCR beta cDNA molecule received a unique molecular identifier from a template-switch 5' adaptor carrying 12 random nucleotides. At least 2.5 million CDR3-containing paired-end reads were obtained from each sample. First-strand cDNA synthesis was performed from all RNA using the Mint cDNA synthesis kit, with priming by a TRBC-specific oligonucleotide. Following uracil-DNA glycosylase treatment, all cDNA underwent a first 18-cycle PCR with the universal primers M1SS and BC2_uni_R. The original methods were these. For normalization, 1 million high-quality reads were randomly selected from each sample, with every read carrying a distinct molecular identifier. Instead of being binned into consensus sequences, reads that shared molecular identifiers were thrown out. CDR3 identification, clonotype clustering and error correction used MiTCR with a Q25 quality threshold and the strictest error-elimination algorithm. Lower-bound total TCR beta diversity was estimated with a nonparametric unseen species model using Euler transformation. TCRdb applied fastp at Q25 and MiXCR to the public reads, then kept only in-frame beta chains. Each CDR3 protein appears once, grouped with its most common genes and DNA. V and J calls and clone size were set by TCRdb, not the authors. The sample has over 600,000 distinct CDR3 sequences on record, about 45% of them singletons. The ten largest clonotypes hold around a sixth of the sample.

Sequencing used blood. This TCR was sampled from a man older than 75 in good health. The chain is encoded by TRBV4-2 joined to TRBJ2-4; the D gene remains uncertain. The nucleotides are TGTGCCAGCGGTGAGGCAGTCCTAGCCAAAAACATTCAGTACTTC. Translation gives CASGEAVLAKNIQYF.